The entry below describes one TCR beta chain. This sample was included in a study of OX40 agonist ivuxolimab in advanced cancers. This table comes from immunoSEQ multiplex PCR, and its TCRdb copy is limited to in-frame clones, with some not included. The sample consists of fewer than 70,000 clones, 85% to 95% of them appearing once. V was trimmed by 3 bases and J by 7 bases, leaving 8 bases between them. Germline assignment: CDR1 SGHRS and CDR2 YFSETQ. The CDR3 sequence is 12 residues long. The chain recombines TRBV5-1 with TRBJ1-3, with D possibly matching TRBD1 (6 bases). Material: CD4+ or CD8+ T cells sorted from blood, obtained in a trial of the OX40 agonist ivuxolimab. This receptor was identified in an adult with an advanced solid tumor such as melanoma, head and neck, liver or kidney cancer. CDR3 coding DNA: TGCGCCAGCAGCTCGGACAGCAACACCATATATTTT. Residues: CASSSDSNTIYF.